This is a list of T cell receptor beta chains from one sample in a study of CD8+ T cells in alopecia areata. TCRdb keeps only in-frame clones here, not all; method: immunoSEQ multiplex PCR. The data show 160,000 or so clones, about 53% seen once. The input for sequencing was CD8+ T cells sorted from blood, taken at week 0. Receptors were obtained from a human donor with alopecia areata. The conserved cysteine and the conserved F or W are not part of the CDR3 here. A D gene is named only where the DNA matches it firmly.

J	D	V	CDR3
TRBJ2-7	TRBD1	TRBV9	ASSVEGGIYEQY
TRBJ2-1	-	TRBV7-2	ASSPRLLNEQF
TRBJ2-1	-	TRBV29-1	SAVDPESSYNEQF
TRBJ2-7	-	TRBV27	ASSLGHEQY
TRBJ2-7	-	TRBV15	ATSREEGTDEQY
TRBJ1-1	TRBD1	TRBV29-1	SVDATGLHTEAF
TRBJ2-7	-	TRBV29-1	SVRGDSYEQY
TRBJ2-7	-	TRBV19	ASSIGRLNYEQY
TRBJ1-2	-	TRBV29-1	SVTGTEGYT
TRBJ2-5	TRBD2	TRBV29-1	SVDYSGLAEETQY
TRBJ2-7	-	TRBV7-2	ASSLAGRQGGYEQY
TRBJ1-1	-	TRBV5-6	ASSYGRDGRGHGTEAF
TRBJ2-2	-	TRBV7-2	ASSLDGGNTGELF
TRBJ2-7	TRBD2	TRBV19	ATSGDSYEQY
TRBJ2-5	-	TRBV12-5	ASGLARDGQETQY
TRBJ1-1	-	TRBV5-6	ASSTSGQTEAF
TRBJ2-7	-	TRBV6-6	ASTYRVGKSYEQY
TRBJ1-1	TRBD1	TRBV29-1	SAVFGDRVAF
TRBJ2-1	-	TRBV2	ASSELGLTYNEQF
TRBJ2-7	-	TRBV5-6	ASSVSAYEQY
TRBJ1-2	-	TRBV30	AWSLGQGLFYGYT
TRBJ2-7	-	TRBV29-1	SVLSTTATYEQY